This T cell receptor (beta chain) came from a study of cytomegalovirus exposure and HLA in healthy donors. Researchers ran the PCR with 60 Vbeta and 13 Jbeta primers. The method was immunoSEQ multiplex PCR; TCRdb's version includes in-frame clones alone and lacks a portion of them. The profile covers under 120,000 clones, with roughly 71% appearing a single time and approximately 10% taken by the ten largest. V was clipped by 3 bases and J by 2 bases, with 15 bases between them. This CDR3 is built from 15 residues. Germline V lookup: CDR1 SGDLS, CDR2 YYNGEE. Sequenced input: PBMCs. This chain joins TRBV9 and TRBJ2-7; tentative D call: TRBD1 (5 bases). The sequence was obtained from a man aged 35 to 55 in good health and CMV-seropositive. For the CDR3, the DNA is TGTGCCAGCAGCGAAACAGGAGCCCCTACCTACGAGCAGTACTTC. It encodes CASSETGAPTYEQYF. Full variable domain (rest looked up from reference TRBV9 and TRBJ2-7): DSGVTQTPKHLITATGQRVTLRCSPRSGDLSVYWYQQSLDQGLQFLIQYYNGEERAKGNILERFSAQQFPDLHSELNLSSLELGDSALYFCASSETGAPTYEQYFGPGTRLTVT.